The present T cell receptor (beta chain) was sequenced within a study of vaccination and CD4 T cells after COVID-19 (dated by TCRdb to 2021 to 2024). Study-level background: In the convalescent cohort there were six males and four females, among whom were two Hispanic individuals, seven Caucasians, two Asians and one multiracial person. In roughly 10 COVID-19 convalescent patients and several infection-naive healthy vaccine recipients, the spike-specific CD4+ TCR repertoire before mRNA vaccination was compared with the repertoire after mRNA vaccination. Post-vaccine blood samples were collected a median of 72 days after the second vaccine dose, ranging from roughly 12 to 241 days. The cultures were stimulated with overlapping spike peptide pools from SARS-CoV-2 and from the common cold coronaviruses HCoV-NL63, HCoV-OC43 and HCoV-229E. Post-COVID blood samples from convalescent patients were collected a median of roughly 100 days after diagnosis, with a range of 35 to 161 days. Control cultures used a CEFX viral epitope pool as positive control, an HIV-1 Nef peptide pool as negative control, or no peptide. Each participant got two doses of either the Pfizer-BioNTech BNT162b2 vaccine (n=8) or the Moderna mRNA-1273 vaccine (n=2). An earlier paper using these donors assessed, at the TCR clonotype level, memory CD4+ T cell crossreactivity between SARS-CoV-2 and common cold coronavirus spike proteins.

Library preparation employed PCR. TCR sequencing of DNA from cultured CD4+ T cells used the Oncomine TCR Beta short-read assay at the Johns Hopkins FTIC core. The QIAamp micro DNA kit was used to extract genomic DNA from the cultured CD4+ T cells. Oncomine TCR Beta libraries from cultured CD4+ T cells were pooled with unique dual indexes and sequenced on an Illumina iSeq 100. The authors' pipeline ran thus. Non-productive sequences were removed, and CDR3s that did not start with C, did not end with F or W, or were shorter than 7 amino acids were discarded. The MANAFEST web application identified antigen-specific clonotypes by comparing peptide-stimulated wells against reference wells and other culture wells. Positive clones required FDR below 0.05, an odds ratio above 5, and productive frequency above 0.1% in at least two of three replicate wells. Cross-reactive clonotypes were defined as significantly expanded in both SARS-CoV-2 spike wells and at least one common cold coronavirus spike condition. CDR3 homology was assessed with Levenshtein distances (stringdist) and unrooted phylogenetic trees (ape) in R version 3.6.1. TCRdb took the public reads, trimmed them with fastp at Q25, ran MiXCR for clone calling and kept in-frame beta chains. Every distinct CDR3 protein forms one entry, paired with its most common genes and DNA. TCRdb, rather than the study authors, made the V and J calls. A total of roughly 7,000 distinct CDR3 sequences appear in this sample, around 41% of them only once. Approximately 40% of the sample is taken by the ten largest.

Concerning this clonotype itself: It lacks a known antigen. The input lacks base qualities; no much larger clone sits a single base away.

What the research found in general, with its limitations: Among the post-vaccine SARS-CoV-2-reactive clones in convalescent patients, a median around 85% showed up only after vaccination, which suggests vaccine-specific priming. The median number of SARS-CoV-2-reactive clonotypes rose from 20 to 25 after infection to a few dozen after vaccination, but the change was not significant. Of the vaccine-specific clones in convalescent patients, 304 of 307, or nearly all, reacted only to SARS-CoV-2 spike and did not cross-react with common cold coronaviruses. Relatively few convalescent patients were included in the study, and early timepoints after natural infection were not analyzed.

The treatment or condition label on this specimen signifies: roughly 10-day PBMC culture with coronavirus spike peptide pools or control peptides (ViraFEST assay). CD4+ T cells from unexposed donors were collected before the COVID-19 pandemic (2011-2018). The ViraFEST assay was used in the study, in which antigen-specific T cells were expanded with peptide pools and expanded clonotypes were subsequently identified by TCR sequencing. Each well held fewer than 2.5 million PBMCs cultured with approximately 9.1 ug/ml peptide pools in IMDM containing around 5% human AB serum and roughly 10 IU/ml IL-2. Half of the culture medium was replaced with fresh IL-2-containing medium on days 3 and 7. Once the cells had been in culture for approximately 10 days, the EasySep CD4+ T cell isolation kit was used to isolate CD4+ T cells by negative selection. As cell number allowed, CD4+ T cells from unexposed donors were tested for reactivity to SARS-CoV-2 S and N and to four common cold coronavirus spike pools. PBMCs were separated from whole blood using Ficoll-Paque Plus gradient centrifugation and then either used fresh or cryopreserved at -140C. Triplicate wells were generally used for each culture condition. Leukapheresis product for the unexposed donors was bought commercially.

CDR1 and CDR2, per the germline V gene (reference sequence), are LNHDA and SQIVND. The cysteine opens and the phenylalanine closes a CDR3 of 17 amino acids. The only DNA kept is the CDR3, 51 bases in frame from the first base. Deletion took 6 bases off V and 4 bases off J, with a span of 24 bases between the germline ends. Material for sequencing was CD4+ T cells from blood, cultured in vitro. This clonotype was sampled from a human donor in good health. Here the chain combines TRBV19 and TRBJ1-2, with TRBD1 perhaps the D gene, on 5 matching bases. The DNA sequence follows: TGTGCCAGTAGCGAGGGAGGGGCCTCGTTTGTCGGCTATGGCTACACCTTC. Translation gives CASSEGGASFVGYGYTF.